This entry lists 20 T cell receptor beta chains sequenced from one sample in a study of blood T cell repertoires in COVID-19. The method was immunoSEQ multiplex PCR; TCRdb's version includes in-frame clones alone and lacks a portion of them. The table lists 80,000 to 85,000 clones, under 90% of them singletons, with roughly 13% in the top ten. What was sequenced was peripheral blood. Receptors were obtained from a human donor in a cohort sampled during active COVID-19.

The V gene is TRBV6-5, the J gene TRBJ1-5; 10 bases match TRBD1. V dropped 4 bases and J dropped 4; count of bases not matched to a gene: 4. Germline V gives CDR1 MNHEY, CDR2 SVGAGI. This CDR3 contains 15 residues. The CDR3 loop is CASSSDRGQNQPQHF. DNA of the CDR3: TGTGCCAGCAGTTCCGACAGGGGGCAGAATCAGCCCCAGCATTTT.

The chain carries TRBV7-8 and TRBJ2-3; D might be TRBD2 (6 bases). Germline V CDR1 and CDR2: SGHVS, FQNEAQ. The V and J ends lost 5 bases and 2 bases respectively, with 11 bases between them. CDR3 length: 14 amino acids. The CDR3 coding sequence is TGTGCCAGCAGCCTGGGACTTGACACAGATACGCAGTATTTT. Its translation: CASSLGLDTDTQYF.

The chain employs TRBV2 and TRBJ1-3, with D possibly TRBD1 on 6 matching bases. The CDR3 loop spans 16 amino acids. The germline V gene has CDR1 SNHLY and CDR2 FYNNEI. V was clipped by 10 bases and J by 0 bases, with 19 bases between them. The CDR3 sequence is CATKSGDTLSGNTIYF. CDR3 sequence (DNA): TGTGCCACGAAATCCGGGGACACGCTCTCTGGAAACACCATATATTTT. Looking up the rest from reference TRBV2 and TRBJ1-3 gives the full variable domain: EPEVTQTPSHQVTQMGQEVILRCVPISNHLYFYWYRQILGQKVEFLVSFYNNEISEKSEIFDDQFSVERPDGSNFTLKIRSTKLEDSAMYFCATKSGDTLSGNTIYFGEGSWLTVV.

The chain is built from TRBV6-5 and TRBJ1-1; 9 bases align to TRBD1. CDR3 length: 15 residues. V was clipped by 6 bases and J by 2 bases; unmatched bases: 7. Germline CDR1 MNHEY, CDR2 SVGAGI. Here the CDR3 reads CASSLGQGLNTEAFF. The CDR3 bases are TGTGCCAGCAGCCTAGGACAGGGGTTAAACACTGAAGCTTTCTTT.

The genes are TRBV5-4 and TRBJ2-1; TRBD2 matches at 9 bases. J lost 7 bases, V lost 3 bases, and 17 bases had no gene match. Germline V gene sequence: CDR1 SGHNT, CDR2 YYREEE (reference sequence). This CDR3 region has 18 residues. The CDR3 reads CASSSQGLAGTPRNEQFF. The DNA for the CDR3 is TGTGCCAGCAGCTCCCAGGGGCTAGCGGGGACCCCAAGGAATGAGCAGTTCTTC. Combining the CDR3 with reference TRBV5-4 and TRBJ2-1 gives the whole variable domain ETGVTQSPTHLIKTRGQQVTLRCSSQSGHNTVSWYQQALGQGPQFIFQYYREEENGRGNFPPRFSGLQFPNYSSELNVNALELDDSALYLCASSSQGLAGTPRNEQFFGPGTRLTVL.

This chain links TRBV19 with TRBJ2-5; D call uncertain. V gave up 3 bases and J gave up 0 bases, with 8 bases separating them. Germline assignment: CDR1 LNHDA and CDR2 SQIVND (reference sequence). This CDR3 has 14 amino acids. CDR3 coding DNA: TGTGCCAGTAGTATGCGAGACTACCAAGAGACCCAGTACTTC. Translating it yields CASSMRDYQETQYF.

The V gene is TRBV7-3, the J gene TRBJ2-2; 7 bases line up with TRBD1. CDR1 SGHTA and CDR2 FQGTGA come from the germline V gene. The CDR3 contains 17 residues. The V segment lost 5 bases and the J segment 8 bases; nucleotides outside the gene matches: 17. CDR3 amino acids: CASSPTRDRQQRGELFF. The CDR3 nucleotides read TGTGCCAGCAGCCCAACCCGGGACAGACAACAAAGGGGGGAGCTGTTTTTT.

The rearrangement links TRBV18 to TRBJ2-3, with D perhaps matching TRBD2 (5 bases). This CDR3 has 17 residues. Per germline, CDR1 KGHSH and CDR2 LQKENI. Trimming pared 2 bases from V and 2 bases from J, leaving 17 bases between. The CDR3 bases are TGTGCCAGCTCACCAATGTTCCGCCGGGAAAACACAGATACGCAGTATTTT. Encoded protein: CASSPMFRRENTDTQYF.

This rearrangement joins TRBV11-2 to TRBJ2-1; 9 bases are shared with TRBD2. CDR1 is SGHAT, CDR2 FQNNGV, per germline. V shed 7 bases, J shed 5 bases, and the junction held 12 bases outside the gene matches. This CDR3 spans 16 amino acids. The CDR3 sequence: CASTPGRSSGDNEQFF. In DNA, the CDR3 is TGTGCCAGCACCCCCGGCAGGTCTAGCGGGGACAATGAGCAGTTCTTC.

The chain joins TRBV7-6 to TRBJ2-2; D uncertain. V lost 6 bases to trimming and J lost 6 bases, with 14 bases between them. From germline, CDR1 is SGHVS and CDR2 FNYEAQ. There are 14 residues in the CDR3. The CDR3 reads CASSPEVISGELFF. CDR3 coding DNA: TGTGCCAGCAGTCCAGAGGTGATCTCCGGGGAGCTGTTTTTT.

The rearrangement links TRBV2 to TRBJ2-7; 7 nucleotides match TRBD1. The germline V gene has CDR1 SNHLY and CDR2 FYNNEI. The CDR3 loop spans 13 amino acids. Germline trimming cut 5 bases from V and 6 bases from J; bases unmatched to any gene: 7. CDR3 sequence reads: CASSYRGRGEQYF. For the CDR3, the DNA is TGTGCCAGCAGTTACAGGGGTCGGGGCGAGCAGTACTTC.

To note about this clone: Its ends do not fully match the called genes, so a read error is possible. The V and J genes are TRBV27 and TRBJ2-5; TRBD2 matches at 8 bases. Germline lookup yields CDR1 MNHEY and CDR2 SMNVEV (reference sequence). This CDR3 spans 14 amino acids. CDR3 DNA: TGTGCCAGCCGTTTGCGGGGGGCGCAAGAGACCCAGTACTTC. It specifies CASRLRGAQETQYF.

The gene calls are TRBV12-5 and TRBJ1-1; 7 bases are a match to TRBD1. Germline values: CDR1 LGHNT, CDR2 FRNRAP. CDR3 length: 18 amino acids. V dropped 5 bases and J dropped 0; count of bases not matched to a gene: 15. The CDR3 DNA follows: TGTGCTAGTGGTCACCAGGGGGTTTCGGGGTGGCTGAACACTGAAGCTTTCTTT. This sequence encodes CASGHQGVSGWLNTEAFF.

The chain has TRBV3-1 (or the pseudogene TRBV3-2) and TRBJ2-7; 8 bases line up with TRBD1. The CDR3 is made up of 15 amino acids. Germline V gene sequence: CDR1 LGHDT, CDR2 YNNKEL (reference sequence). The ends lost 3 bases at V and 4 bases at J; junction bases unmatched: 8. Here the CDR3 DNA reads TGTGCCAGCAGCCATAGGAGTGACAGGGGTTACGAGCAGTACTTC. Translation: CASSHRSDRGYEQYF.

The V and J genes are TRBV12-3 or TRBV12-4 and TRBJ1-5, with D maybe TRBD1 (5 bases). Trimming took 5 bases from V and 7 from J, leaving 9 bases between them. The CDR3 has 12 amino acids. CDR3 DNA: TGTGCCAGCAGTCGTCAGGGCCAGCCCCAGCATTTT. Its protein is CASSRQGQPQHF.

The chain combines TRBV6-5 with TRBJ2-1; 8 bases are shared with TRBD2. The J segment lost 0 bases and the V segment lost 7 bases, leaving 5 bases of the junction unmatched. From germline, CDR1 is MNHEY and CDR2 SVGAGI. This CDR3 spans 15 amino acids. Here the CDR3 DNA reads TGTGCCAGCACCATTAGCGGGGCCTCCTACAATGAGCAGTTCTTC. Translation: CASTISGASYNEQFF.

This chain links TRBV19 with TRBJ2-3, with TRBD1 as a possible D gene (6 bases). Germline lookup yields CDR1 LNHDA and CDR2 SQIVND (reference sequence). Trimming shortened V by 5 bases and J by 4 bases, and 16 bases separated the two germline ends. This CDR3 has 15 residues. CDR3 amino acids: CASSATGFPPDTQYF. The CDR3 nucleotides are TGTGCCAGTAGTGCAACAGGGTTTCCCCCAGATACGCAGTATTTT.

The DNA for the CDR3 is TGTGCCAGCAGCCAAGGGTCAGGGGGTATTTCACCCCTCCACTTT. It codes for CASSQGSGGISPLHF. This chain links TRBV3-1 (or the pseudogene TRBV3-2) with TRBJ1-6; 7 positions match TRBD1. The ends lost 1 base at V and 9 bases at J; junction bases unmatched: 6. This CDR3 comprises 15 residues. The germline V gene encodes CDR1 LGHDT and CDR2 YNNKEL (reference sequence).

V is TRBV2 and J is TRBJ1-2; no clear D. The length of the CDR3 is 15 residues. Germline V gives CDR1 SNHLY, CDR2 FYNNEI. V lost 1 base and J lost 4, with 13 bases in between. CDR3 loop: CASSEVVESAYGYTF. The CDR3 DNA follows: TGTGCCAGCAGTGAAGTAGTTGAAAGCGCCTATGGCTACACCTTC.

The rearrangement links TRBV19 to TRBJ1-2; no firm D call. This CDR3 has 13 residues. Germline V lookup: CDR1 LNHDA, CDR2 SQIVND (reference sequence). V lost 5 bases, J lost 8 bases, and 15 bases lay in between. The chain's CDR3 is CASSPAGVRGYTF. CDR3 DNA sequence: TGTGCCAGTAGTCCGGCTGGAGTGCGAGGCTACACCTTC.